This T cell receptor (beta chain) was identified during a study of shared clonotypes between healthy human individuals. TCRdb keeps only in-frame clones here, not all; method: immunoSEQ multiplex PCR. Among over a million clones listed, roughly 96% were seen once. The germline V and J ends were trimmed by 5 bases and 10 bases, with 12 bases remaining between them. CDR1 DFQATT and CDR2 SNEGSKA come from the germline V gene (reference sequence). The CDR3 totals 11 residues. This TCR was sampled from a man aged 25 to 40 in good health. The chain carries TRBV20-1 and TRBJ2-1; no clear D. Sequenced material: naive CD4+ T cells sorted from blood. Subset indicated: CD45RA+ positively selected. Written as DNA, the CDR3 is TGCAGTGCTTTGGGTGAGGAAGAGCAGTTCTTC. Protein product: CSALGEEEQFF.